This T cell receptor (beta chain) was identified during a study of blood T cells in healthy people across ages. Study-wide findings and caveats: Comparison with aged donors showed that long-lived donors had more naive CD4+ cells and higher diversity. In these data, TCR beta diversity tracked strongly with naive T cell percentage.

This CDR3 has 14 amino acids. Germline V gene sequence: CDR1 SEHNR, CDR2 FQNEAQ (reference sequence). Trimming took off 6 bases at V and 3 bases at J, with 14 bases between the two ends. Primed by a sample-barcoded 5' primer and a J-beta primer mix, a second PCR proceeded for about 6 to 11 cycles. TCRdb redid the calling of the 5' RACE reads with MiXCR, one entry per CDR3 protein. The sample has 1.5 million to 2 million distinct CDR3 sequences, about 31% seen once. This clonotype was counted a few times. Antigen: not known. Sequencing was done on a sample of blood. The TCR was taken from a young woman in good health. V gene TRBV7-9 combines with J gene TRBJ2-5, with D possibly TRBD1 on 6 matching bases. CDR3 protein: CASRNKDSEETQYF. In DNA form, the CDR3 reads TGTGCCAGCAGAAATAAGGACAGCGAAGAGACCCAGTACTTC.